This TCR beta chain is from a study of CXCR3-negative and CXCR3-positive naive CD8 T cells. CDR1 and CDR2 from the germline V gene are DFQATT and SNEGSKA (reference sequence). There are 11 residues in the CDR3. Notes on this clonotype: No antigen is known for it.

Researchers prepared the TRB cDNA libraries using 5' RACE with UMI labels. Following a re-call of the 5' RACE reads, TCRdb has one entry per CDR3 protein and lacks DNA. The ten most abundant clones cover around 5% of a sample with roughly 63,000 distinct CDR3 sequences. Study-wide results and caveats: More hydrophobic TRB CDR3s were found in CXCR3-positive naive cells than in CXCR3-negative naive cells. Diversity was high in both naive subsets and much lower in memory cells.

The chain recombines TRBV20-1 with TRBJ2-1. Sequenced material: naive CXCR3+ CD8+ T cells from blood. Sample subset: CD45RO-CCR7+CD27+CD95- naive CD8+ T cells expressing CXCR3 (TNR3+). This TCR came from a human donor in good health. Some clones in this sample may be carry-over from other donors' samples. The CDR3: CSASPENEQFF.